The following is a T cell receptor beta chain sequence with its context. Its antigen is not known. Other DNA sequences in this sample translate to the same CDR3. There are 14 residues in the CDR3. Trimming removed 3 bases from V and 4 bases from J, with 10 bases in between. Germline V gene data show CDR1 as MNHEY and CDR2 as SMNVEV (reference sequence). Only CD45RO-negative cells positively selected for CCR7 counted as naive CD8 cells, so terminally differentiated effector memory CD45RA+ cells were excluded. Healthy HIV-negative adults with no recent acute infections or vaccinations were recruited as donors. These data come from a study of shared clonotypes between healthy human individuals. Study-level findings and limits: Among a handful of donors, approximately 5% of naive CD4 clonotypes were found in common.

Sequencing used immunoSEQ multiplex PCR; TCRdb keeps in-frame clones, though not all of them. The table has nearly 2 million clones, about 95% seen once. Sequences were obtained from naive CD8+ T cells sorted from blood. V usage is TRBV27 and J usage is TRBJ1-5, with D possibly being TRBD1 (6 bases). The source of this sequence is a man aged 18 to 35 in good health. CDR3 in DNA: TGTGCCAGCAGTTTGCTACAGGGAAATCAGCCCCAGCATTTT. As protein: CASSLLQGNQPQHF.